This entry features one TCR beta chain sequence. It lacks a known antigen. No base qualities exist here, and no much larger clone lies one base off it. The identical CDR3 is also encoded by other nucleotide sequences in the sample. Healthy HIV-negative adults with no recently reported acute infections or vaccinations were included as donors. Only Caucasian adults living in Nashville, Tennessee, USA were represented among the donors. Magnetic negative selection was used to enrich CD4+ T cells, after which naive cells were positively selected on CD45RA and the negative fraction became the memory subset. After blood collection by leukapheresis, PBMCs were isolated using Ficoll-Histopaque density gradient centrifugation and then cryopreserved in the vapor phase of liquid nitrogen. Purity and quantity of every magnetically sorted T cell population were checked by analytical flow cytometry. From each sorted fraction, genomic DNA was isolated and quantified by UV absorbance on a Nanodrop 2000c.

Using the deep immunoSEQ assay, multiplex PCR amplified TCR CDR3 regions from genomic DNA. Genomic DNA extracted from each cell subset was distributed evenly over all wells of several immunoSEQ 96-well plates, and each plate served as one replicate. For sorted subsets, each replicate PCR was loaded with roughly 200 ng genomic DNA, equivalent to 30,000 to 35,000 T cell genomes. Purified libraries were measured with a Qubit 3.0 fluorometer, size-checked on a Bioanalyzer 2100, and measured again with the KAPA Library Quantification kit. Each immunoSEQ 96-well plate was sequenced on its own single-read 150-cycle Illumina NextSeq 550 flow cell. As for the authors' bioinformatics: Because only junctional sequences without quality scores were contained in the immunoSEQ output, filtering matching that applied to full-length reads could not be performed. Sequences were annotated with PyIR, a Python wrapper for IgBLAST v1.9, using IMGT germline references to assign V/J genes and CDR3. Reads were filtered out if the reads had weak V/J assignments (E-value above 1e-6), no CDR3, stop codons, out-of-frame junctions, or ambiguous translated residues. V3J clonotypes were defined by identical inferred V gene, J gene, and CDR3 amino acid sequence. Percentage overlap between repertoires was computed as shared unique clonotypes divided by the size of the smaller repertoire. Repertoire richness was assessed with RTK rarefaction, the Chao1 estimator, and Recon v2.1 estimates of unobserved clonotypes. Generation probabilities for all TCRbeta clonotypes obtained by the gDNA method from a few donors were computed using OLGA. Here the immuneACCESS table is served through TCRdb, limited to in-frame sequences with V and J called. Missing clones are a known gap in these copies; in checked studies unresolved V genes cover under half, and the rest lacks a known reason. The DNA was the basis for D and trimming; V, J and clone size are from that table. The sample table lists approximately 2.1 million clones, more than 80% of them with a count of one. The top ten hold about 0.39% of the sample.

These data originate in a study of shared clonotypes between healthy human individuals (dated by TCRdb to between 2020 and 2021). With respect to the entire study: Three men and two women, aged 18 to 49 years, made up the cohort. To estimate repertoire size and how much clonotypes are shared between individuals, the study performed deep sequencing of blood TCR repertoires from about five healthy adults. To increase sequencing depth and limit assay-specific biases, different laboratories used diverse techniques to prepare libraries and sequence TCR repertoires. Per donor, three plates each were used for CD4 naive and CD4 memory, two for CD8 naive, and one for CD8 memory. Leukapheresis yielded between about 0.94 and 8.9 billion PBMCs per donor.

V is reduced by 1 base and J by 4 bases, leaving a spacing of 14 bases between them. CDR1 is given as LNHDA and CDR2 as SQIVND, both from the germline V gene (reference sequence). The CDR3 runs 16 residues from the cysteine to the phenylalanine. Of the read, only the CDR3 DNA is kept; its 48 bases are in frame from base 1. On the study overall, not on this receptor specifically: Rarefaction of sorted-subset datasets indicated incomplete sequencing despite the large sequencing depth. Estimated clonotype richness was generally larger for naive than for memory subsets. Compared with non-shared clonotypes, the clonotypes found in all four sorted-subset donors had higher generation probabilities. Sampling was restricted to blood, and TCR repertoires in tissue are likely to differ from TCR repertoires in blood. Pairwise subsampling led to the expectation that sequencing depth would affect the degree of clonotype sharing among donors. The genetic and exposure-history diversity represented was limited by the small number of donors. Around 5.4% of naive CD4, 3.5% of naive CD8, 2.3% of memory CD4, and approximately 0.4% of memory CD8 clonotypes were shared across several donors.

This receptor chain uses TRBV19 and TRBJ1-5; a tentative D match to TRBD1 spans 5 bases. The receptor was derived from a man younger than 30 in good health. Some clones in this sample may be carry-over from other donors' samples. The sequencing input was naive CD4+ T cells from PBMCs. The sample's cell subset or site label, in plain terms: CD45RA+ positively selected. The DNA reads TGTGCCAGTAGTATAGTGGGGGGTCAGGGAAATCAGCCCCAGCATTTT. It encodes CASSIVGGQGNQPQHF.